This T cell receptor beta chain was sequenced in a study of T cell responses to AZD1222 COVID-19 vaccine. Study-wide results and caveats: Clonal diversity was possibly underestimated, and the donors were mostly white British, with more females.

A word on this clone: Its specificity is unknown.

Produced via immunoSEQ multiplex PCR; TCRdb's table is partial and in-frame only. The sample holds around 130,000 clones, 85% to 90% seen once. Germline V gene lookup returns CDR1 SQVTM and CDR2 ANQGSEA. V was shortened by 6 bases and J by 3 bases, with 14 bases between the two germline ends. The CDR3 extends over 13 amino acids. This sequence originates from an adult in good health. The source was peripheral blood, collected on day 0 of AZD1222 vaccination. The V and J genes are TRBV29-1 and TRBJ1-1, with D maybe TRBD1 (6 bases). The DNA for the CDR3 is TGCAGCGTCTGGGGGCAGGTGGACACTGAAGCTTTCTTT. It specifies CSVWGQVDTEAFF.